This passage covers 13 T cell receptor beta chains from one sample sequenced in a study of T cell repertoires in cytomegalovirus infection. One entry per CDR3 protein results from TCRdb running MiXCR on the reads. In the table there are 550,000 to 700,000 distinct CDR3 sequences, about 40% of which are singletons. No antigen has been identified for these receptors. This sample comprised cultured PBMCs, obtained from culture after CMV antigen stimulation. These TCRs come from a human donor in good health (CMV status not recorded). Some clones in this sample may be carry-over from other donors' samples.

This clonotype was found a few times. The chain joins TRBV7-6 to TRBJ1-4, with D possibly TRBD1 on 6 matching bases. The CDR3 is 15 residues long. Trimming left V 2 bases short and J 0 bases short, with 7 bases between. CDR1 is SGHVS, CDR2 FNYEAQ, per germline. The CDR3 DNA is TGTGCCAGCAGCTTAACAGGGCCAACTAATGAAAAACTGTTTTTT. This translates into CASSLTGPTNEKLFF.

The V gene is TRBV4-3, the J gene TRBJ2-2; D might be TRBD1 (5 bases). The germline gives CDR1 LGHNA, CDR2 YSLEER. CDR3 length equals 15 residues. The V end lost 1 base, the J end lost 4 bases, and 10 bases lay between the germline ends. The CDR3 nucleotides are TGCGCCAGCAGCCAAGCAAGGGGTGGCACCGGGGAGCTGTTTTTT. Protein sequence: CASSQARGGTGELFF.

The chain joins TRBV5-6 to TRBJ2-7; the D gene could be TRBD1 or TRBD2 (5 bases each). CDR3 length equals 15 residues. Germline V gene data show CDR1 as SGHDT and CDR2 as YYEEEE. The V and J ends lost 2 bases and 9 bases respectively, with 21 bases between them. CDR3 in DNA: TGTGCCAGCAGCTTAGGAGGAGGTACAGGATCTCGGCAGTACTTC. Residues: CASSLGGGTGSRQYF.

V usage is TRBV4-1 and J usage is TRBJ2-1; TRBD2 agrees at 12 bases. J was trimmed by 15 bases and V by 1 base; bases with no gene match: 25. Germline lookup yields CDR1 MGHRA and CDR2 YSYEKL. This CDR3 is 20 amino acids long. CDR3 DNA sequence: TGCGCCAGCAGCCAAGTGGGGCTAGCGGGAGGGCCTTCTGGCCCAAAGTCTCGGTTCTTC. This codes for CASSQVGLAGGPSGPKSRFF.

This clonotype showed up just a few times. The genes are TRBV20-1 and TRBJ2-1; D uncertain. V shed 0 bases and J shed 4 bases, with 10 bases lying between them. Germline CDR1 reads DFQATT; CDR2 reads SNEGSKA (reference sequence). The CDR3 length is 14 residues. The CDR3: CSARDPSTYNEQFF. As DNA, the CDR3 is TGCAGTGCTAGAGATCCATCCACGTACAATGAGCAGTTCTTC.

In DNA, the CDR3 is TGTGCCAGCAGCCCCGGGGCATGGGGAGGTAATGAAAAACTGTTTTTT. This codes for CASSPGAWGGNEKLFF. J is TRBJ1-4 and V is TRBV7-9, with D maybe TRBD1 (5 bases). Deletions cut 5 bases from V and 4 bases from J, with 17 bases between. The germline V gene has CDR1 SEHNR and CDR2 FQNEAQ (reference sequence). CDR3 length: 16 amino acids.

This clonotype came up once. The chain couples TRBV25-1 to TRBJ2-1; D remains ambiguous. The V gene lost 3 bases and the J gene lost 6 bases, with 12 bases spanning the gap. This CDR3 has 14 amino acids. The germline V gene has CDR1 MGHDK and CDR2 SYGVNS. DNA for the CDR3: TGTGCCAGCAGTGATCTCTCCCGGTCCAATGAGCAGTTCTTC. Its protein is CASSDLSRSNEQFF. Drawing the rest from reference TRBV25-1 and TRBJ2-1, the complete variable domain is EADIYQTPRYLVIGTGKKITLECSQTMGHDKMYWYQQDPGMELHLIHYSYGVNSTEKGDLSSESTVSRIRTEHFPLTLESARPSHTSQYLCASSDLSRSNEQFFGPGTRLTVL.

The chain recombines TRBV20-1 with TRBJ2-5; D is ambiguous. Trimming shortened V by 4 bases and J by 0 bases, and 6 bases separated the two germline ends. Germline values: CDR1 DFQATT, CDR2 SNEGSKA (reference sequence). The CDR3 is 12 residues long. The CDR3 loop reads CSANRNQETQYF. The CDR3 DNA sequence: TGCAGTGCTAACCGAAACCAAGAGACCCAGTACTTC.

The chain couples TRBV12-3 or TRBV12-4 to TRBJ2-3; no clear D. The V end lost 1 base, the J end lost 2 bases, and 7 bases lay between the germline ends. CDR3 size: 14 residues. The CDR3 spells CASSLGIHTDTQYF. The CDR3 nucleotides are TGTGCCAGCAGTTTAGGGATCCACACAGATACGCAGTATTTT.

The chain employs TRBV20-1 and TRBJ2-5, with 14 bases lining up with TRBD2. This CDR3 is built from 16 residues. With V trimmed by 4 bases and J by 3 bases, 7 bases remained unmatched. From germline, CDR1 is DFQATT and CDR2 SNEGSKA (reference sequence). CDR3 in DNA: TGCAGTGCTAAAGGACTAGCGGGAGGATCAGAAGAGACCCAGTACTTC. Translating gives CSAKGLAGGSEETQYF.

This chain connects TRBV10-3 to TRBJ2-1; 9 bases are a match to TRBD2. Unmatched junction bases numbered 11, after V lost 0 bases and J lost 8 bases. Per the germline V gene, CDR1 is ENHRY and CDR2 is SYGVKD. This CDR3 is built from 17 residues. CDR3 region: CAISESIQRGAFYEQFF. CDR3 in DNA: TGTGCCATCAGTGAGTCGATCCAGCGGGGGGCCTTTTATGAGCAGTTCTTC.

This clonotype has more than one count but fewer than ten. This chain links TRBV6-2 or TRBV6-3 with TRBJ2-1, with 7 bases that match TRBD2. Losses at the gene ends were 4 bases for V and 6 bases for J; bases not matched to a gene: 6. The germline gives CDR1 MNHEY, CDR2 SVGEGT. CDR3 length: 14 residues. CDR3 coding DNA: TGTGCCAGCAGTTCCGCAACTAGCGCCAATGAGCAGTTCTTC. Translating gives CASSSATSANEQFF.

There are a few counts of this clonotype. The chain has TRBV7-2 and TRBJ2-4; a possible D gene is TRBD2 (6 bases). The germline gives CDR1 SGHTA, CDR2 FQGNSA. The CDR3 length is 16 residues. V lost 2 bases and J lost 5, with 16 bases in between. The chain's CDR3 is CASSLYPGVGQNIQYF. CDR3 bases: TGTGCCAGCAGCTTATATCCGGGAGTTGGGCAAAACATTCAGTACTTC.